These 10 T cell receptor beta chains were all obtained from the same sample, sequenced in a study of identical twins. TCRdb passed the 5' RACE reads through MiXCR, listing each CDR3 protein once. The sample contains some 460,000 distinct CDR3 sequences, 14% of which appear only once. These same data were also listed under a study on yellow fever vaccine responses in identical twins.

Sequenced material: CD4+ T cells sorted from blood. These TCRs come from a woman under 30 in good health.

This clonotype was counted a few times. The V and J genes are TRBV4-1 and TRBJ2-1; D possibly corresponds to TRBD1 (5 bases). Germline CDR1 MGHRA, CDR2 YSYEKL. Deletions cut 0 bases from V and 8 bases from J, with 11 bases between. The CDR3 contains 14 residues. The CDR3 region is CASSQDGQGDEQFF. As DNA, the CDR3 is TGCGCCAGCAGCCAAGATGGGCAGGGCGATGAGCAGTTCTTC.

J is TRBJ1-1 and V is TRBV12-3 or TRBV12-4; D ambiguous. V lost 2 bases and J 1 base, leaving 11 bases between the germline ends. The CDR3 length is 15 residues. The CDR3 DNA reads as TGTGCCAGCAGTTTAAAACATAGGTCGAACACTGAAGCTTTCTTT. The encoded protein is CASSLKHRSNTEAFF.

The rearrangement joins TRBV19 to TRBJ2-1; the match to TRBD2 covers 12 bases. Per germline, CDR1 LNHDA and CDR2 SQIVND (reference sequence). V lost 5 bases, J lost 0 bases, and 14 bases stayed unmatched. The CDR3 runs to 20 residues. The CDR3, as DNA: TGTGCCAGTAGTGCGCCACCGACTAGCGGGGGAACAAGCTCCTACAATGAGCAGTTCTTC. Translated: CASSAPPTSGGTSSYNEQFF.

There are many counts of this clonotype. The chain links TRBV28 to TRBJ2-7; TRBD2 matches 13 bases. After removal of 5 bases from V and 6 bases from J, the junction contained 7 bases not matched to a gene. This CDR3 spans 15 amino acids. Germline values: CDR1 MDHEN, CDR2 SYDVKM. CDR3 sequence: CASSETGTSGIEQYF. CDR3 coding DNA: TGTGCCAGCAGTGAGACCGGGACTAGCGGGATCGAGCAGTACTTC.

The V call is TRBV28, the J call TRBJ2-3; 8 bases map to TRBD1. The CDR3 extends over 16 amino acids. Germline trimming cut 7 bases from V and 4 bases from J; bases unmatched to any gene: 13. Germline V gives CDR1 MDHEN, CDR2 SYDVKM. In DNA form, the CDR3 reads TGTGCCAGCACCGGGACAGGCCACGAGCCAGCAGATACGCAGTATTTT. It specifies CASTGTGHEPADTQYF.

The sample holds a few counts of this clonotype. The chain is built from TRBV7-2 and TRBJ2-7; 12 nucleotides agree with TRBD1. Germline loops: CDR1 SGHTA, CDR2 FQGNSA. The junction had 7 bases not matched to a gene; V was cut back by 0 bases and J by 4 bases. The CDR3 totals 17 residues. The CDR3, as DNA: TGTGCCAGCAGCTTAGCGGGACAGGGGGCAAAAAAGTACGAGCAGTACTTC. Its protein is CASSLAGQGAKKYEQYF. Full variable domain (missing parts from reference TRBV7-2 and TRBJ2-7): GAGVSQSPSNKVTEKGKDVELRCDPISGHTALYWYRQSLGQGLEFLIYFQGNSAPDKSGLPSDRFSAERTGGSVSTLTIQRTQQEDSAVYLCASSLAGQGAKKYEQYFGPGTRLTVT.

The genes are TRBV3-1 and TRBJ2-1, with D possibly matching TRBD2 (5 bases). CDR3 length: 14 amino acids. V lost 6 bases to trimming and J lost 3 bases, with 12 bases between them. CDR1 LGHDT and CDR2 YNNKEL come from the germline V gene (reference sequence). CDR3 sequence: CASRESGRYNEQFF. The CDR3 DNA reads as TGTGCCAGCAGGGAGAGCGGTCGCTACAATGAGCAGTTCTTC.

This clonotype was picked up a small number of times. V gene TRBV6-1 combines with J gene TRBJ2-3; 9 bases match TRBD1. The CDR3 is 15 residues long. Trimming cost V 7 bases and J 1 base; bases outside gene matches: 6. Germline loops: CDR1 MNHNS, CDR2 SASEGT. CDR3 sequence (DNA): TGTGCCAGCAATATACAGGGGGCTGGCACAGATACGCAGTATTTT. Its translation is CASNIQGAGTDTQYF.

This clonotype was observed many times. V usage is TRBV24-1 and J usage is TRBJ2-1; tentative D call: TRBD2 (5 bases). Trimming pared 3 bases from V and 9 bases from J, leaving 17 bases between. CDR3 size: 15 residues. Germline CDR1 is KGHDR and CDR2 is SFDVKD. The CDR3: CATSDPSNGEAEQFF. For the CDR3, the DNA is TGTGCCACCAGTGATCCATCGAACGGGGAAGCTGAGCAGTTCTTC.

This clonotype has more than one count but fewer than ten. The chain joins TRBV6-1 to TRBJ2-7; TRBD1 or TRBD2 may be the D gene (7 bases each). The CDR3 is made up of 17 amino acids. Germline V gene sequence: CDR1 MNHNS, CDR2 SASEGT. V gave up 5 bases and J gave up 0 bases, with 20 bases separating them. The CDR3: CASSPGGLADHSYEQYF. The CDR3 DNA reads TGTGCCAGCAGTCCAGGGGGTCTAGCGGATCACTCCTACGAGCAGTACTTC.